Below are 28 T cell receptor beta chains sequenced from a single sample in a study of cytomegalovirus exposure and HLA in healthy donors. Primers for the PCR totalled 60 Vbeta and 13 Jbeta. Assay used: immunoSEQ multiplex PCR; TCRdb lists only in-frame clones, some missing. The table records some 52,000 clones, roughly 73% of them present only once. Sequencing was done on a sample of PBMCs. The receptor set was obtained from a man younger than 35 in good health and CMV-seronegative.

The chain carries TRBV10-2 and TRBJ2-7; 14 positions match TRBD2. With V trimmed by 6 bases and J by 4 bases, 5 bases remained unmatched. Per the germline V gene, CDR1 is WSHSY and CDR2 is SAAADI. The CDR3 totals 15 residues. CDR3 sequence reads: CASSFGTSGSYEQYF. The CDR3 DNA reads as TGCGCCAGCAGCTTCGGGACTAGCGGGAGTTACGAGCAGTACTTC.

The chain links TRBV28 to TRBJ1-1, with 9 bases lining up with TRBD1. CDR1 and CDR2 (germline): MDHEN, SYDVKM. CDR3 length: 14 residues. After removal of 6 bases from V and 3 bases from J, the junction contained 5 bases not matched to a gene. The CDR3 spells CASSPDRGHTEAFF. CDR3 bases: TGTGCCAGCAGCCCGGACAGGGGCCACACTGAAGCTTTCTTT.

V is TRBV7-3 and J is TRBJ2-6; a weak D match, TRBD2 (7 bases). Trimming cost V 8 bases and J 4 bases, with 9 bases left between them. The germline V gene has CDR1 SGHTA and CDR2 FQGTGA. The CDR3 is 13 amino acids. In DNA form, the CDR3 reads TGTGCCAGCGGGGGGGCCGGGGCCAACGTCCTGACTTTC. Residues: CASGGAGANVLTF.

The chain is built from TRBV7-9 and TRBJ2-7; D unclear. CDR1 is SEHNR, CDR2 FQNEAQ, per germline (reference sequence). Deletions cut 6 bases from V and 5 bases from J, with 17 bases between. The CDR3 is made up of 14 amino acids. The CDR3 loop is CASSSPTKSNEQYF. CDR3 nucleotide sequence: TGTGCCAGCAGTTCCCCAACAAAGTCCAACGAGCAGTACTTC.

The rearrangement joins TRBV6-5 to TRBJ2-7, with 9 bases lining up with TRBD2. This CDR3 comprises 14 residues. CDR1 is MNHEY, CDR2 SVGAGI, per germline. The junction had 7 bases not matched to a gene; V was cut back by 6 bases and J by 4 bases. The CDR3 DNA reads as TGTGCCAGCAGGGGTAGCGGGAGAGTTTACGAGCAGTACTTC. Amino acids: CASRGSGRVYEQYF.

V usage is TRBV5-1 and J usage is TRBJ2-2, with TRBD2 identical over 7 bases. The V and J ends lost 4 bases and 1 base, in that order; junction bases with no gene match: 16. In germline, CDR1 is SGHRS, CDR2 YFSETQ. The CDR3 runs 19 residues. CDR3: CASSTRTGAGTKNTGELFF. The CDR3 DNA reads TGCGCCAGCAGCACCCGTACGGGAGCGGGAACCAAGAACACCGGGGAGCTGTTTTTT.

The rearrangement uses TRBV25-1 and TRBJ1-1; 7 nucleotides align to TRBD1. J was trimmed by 4 bases and V by 5 bases; bases with no gene match: 7. The CDR3 loop spans 14 amino acids. Germline V CDR1 and CDR2: MGHDK, SYGVNS. This chain's CDR3 is CASSIDRVRTEAFF. The CDR3 nucleotides read TGTGCCAGCAGTATTGACAGGGTCCGCACTGAAGCTTTCTTT.

In regard to this clone: At one end, the junction sequence differs from germline, possibly due to a read error. The V gene is TRBV7-7, the J gene TRBJ2-2, with 10 positions matching TRBD2. Germline V gives CDR1 SSHAT, CDR2 FNYEAQ (reference sequence). This CDR3 has 13 amino acids. The CDR3 region has the DNA TGTGCTAGCAGCGGGGGGGTCACCGGGGAGCTGTTTTTT. Amino acids: CASSGGVTGELFF.

V and J are TRBV7-9 and TRBJ1-1, with 7 positions matching TRBD1. Germline V gene sequence: CDR1 SEHNR, CDR2 FQNEAQ (reference sequence). The CDR3 contains 13 residues. Unmatched junction bases numbered 1, after V lost 3 bases and J lost 3 bases. CDR3 region: CASSFQGDTEAFF. DNA of the CDR3: TGTGCCAGCAGCTTCCAGGGGGACACTGAAGCTTTCTTT.

The rearrangement links TRBV30 to TRBJ2-5; 9 nucleotides align to TRBD1. Trimming removed 5 bases from V and 4 bases from J; junction bases left unmatched: 5. From germline, CDR1 is GTSNPN and CDR2 SVGIG (reference sequence). The CDR3 is 13 amino acids. This CDR3 is CAWQGQGGETQYF. The CDR3 DNA sequence: TGTGCCTGGCAGGGACAGGGTGGAGAGACCCAGTACTTC.

This chain uses TRBV28 with TRBJ1-1, with D unclear. V lost 8 bases, J lost 7 bases, and 17 bases lay in between. Germline CDR1 reads MDHEN; CDR2 reads SYDVKM. The CDR3 sequence is 13 residues long. The CDR3 sequence: CASLPAAENEAFF. The DNA of the CDR3 is TGTGCCAGCCTCCCTGCGGCAGAAAATGAAGCTTTCTTT.

This sequence joins TRBV7-9 and TRBJ1-5, with 9 bases that match TRBD1. The CDR3 has 15 residues. J gave up 6 bases and V 4 bases, and 7 bases lay outside the gene matches. Germline V lookup: CDR1 SEHNR, CDR2 FQNEAQ (reference sequence). CDR3 loop: CASSSGTGFAQPQHF. CDR3 DNA: TGTGCCAGCAGCTCCGGGACAGGGTTTGCTCAGCCCCAGCATTTT.

The chain links TRBV6-5 to TRBJ1-1; 7 bases line up with TRBD1. Germline V lookup: CDR1 MNHEY, CDR2 SVGAGI. Losses at the gene ends were 6 bases for V and 4 bases for J; bases not matched to a gene: 8. This CDR3 region has 14 residues. This CDR3 is CASSLDRVLTEAFF. CDR3 sequence (DNA): TGTGCCAGCAGCCTCGACAGGGTCCTCACTGAAGCTTTCTTT.

CDR3 nucleotide sequence: TGTGCCAGCAGTAGAGGGATGAACACTGAAGCTTTCTTT. Its protein is CASSRGMNTEAFF. The chain uses TRBV6-5 and TRBJ1-1; D gene uncertain. V lost 5 bases to trimming and J lost 0 bases, with 7 bases between them. This CDR3 comprises 13 residues. CDR1 and CDR2 from the germline V gene are MNHEY and SVGAGI.

In its sample, this clone was seen a few times. The CDR3 reads CASSLSFGLAGVRAYEQYF. As DNA, the CDR3 is TGTGCCAGCAGCTTAAGTTTCGGGCTAGCGGGAGTAAGGGCCTACGAGCAGTACTTC. The chain has TRBV11-2 and TRBJ2-7, with 10 bases that match TRBD2. CDR3 length: 19 residues. V trimming: 2 bases; J trimming: 2 bases; junction bases outside the gene matches: 15. Germline values: CDR1 SGHAT, CDR2 FQNNGV.

On this clone itself: Distinct nucleotide sequences in the sample also encode this CDR3. The chain links TRBV10-3 to TRBJ1-1; 8 positions match TRBD1. There are 15 residues in the CDR3. Germline V CDR1 and CDR2: ENHRY, SYGVKD. With V trimmed by 3 bases and J by 1 base, 4 bases remained unmatched. The CDR3, as DNA: TGTGCCATCAGTGAATCCGGGACAGGGAACACTGAAGCTTTCTTT. It translates to CAISESGTGNTEAFF.

This rearrangement joins TRBV6-5 to TRBJ2-7; 13 nucleotides align to TRBD2. The CDR3 runs to 16 residues. Germline values: CDR1 MNHEY, CDR2 SVGAGI. With 0 bases clipped from V and 4 bases from J, the junction kept 3 bases outside the gene matches. This CDR3 reads CASSYSELAGGYEQYF. As DNA, the CDR3 is TGTGCCAGCAGTTACTCGGAACTAGCGGGAGGGTACGAGCAGTACTTC.

The genes are TRBV6-5 and TRBJ2-7; tentatively, D is TRBD2 (5 bases). Trimming removed 3 bases at V and 6 bases at J, with 15 bases between. The germline CDR1 and CDR2 sequences are MNHEY and SVGAGI. This CDR3 region has 14 residues. The DNA of the CDR3 is TGTGCCAGCAGTTATCAGCTCGCTGCGGGCGAGCAGTACTTC. This codes for CASSYQLAAGEQYF.

The chain carries TRBV30 and TRBJ1-1; the D gene is possibly TRBD1 (6 bases). Trimming cost V 1 base and J 5 bases, with 14 bases left between them. CDR1 and CDR2 (germline): GTSNPN, SVGIG (reference sequence). The CDR3 is 14 residues long. The CDR3 coding sequence is TGTGCCTGGAGTGAGCGGGGGCGGGCGACTGAAGCTTTCTTT. As protein: CAWSERGRATEAFF.

The chain combines TRBV7-2 with TRBJ2-1, with 7 bases identical to TRBD2. Losses at the gene ends were 3 bases for V and 6 bases for J; bases not matched to a gene: 2. The CDR3 is 13 amino acids. Germline assignment: CDR1 SGHTA and CDR2 FQGNSA. CDR3 protein: CASSLRTSNEQFF. CDR3 nucleotides: TGTGCCAGCAGCTTGAGGACTAGCAATGAGCAGTTCTTC. The full variable domain, its missing parts supplied by reference TRBV7-2 and TRBJ2-1, is GAGVSQSPSNKVTEKGKDVELRCDPISGHTALYWYRQSLGQGLEFLIYFQGNSAPDKSGLPSDRFSAERTGGSVSTLTIQRTQQEDSAVYLCASSLRTSNEQFFGPGTRLTVL.

This sequence joins TRBV7-2 and TRBJ2-1; 11 nucleotides align to TRBD2. V dropped 5 bases and J dropped 5; count of bases not matched to a gene: 11. Germline CDR1 SGHTA, CDR2 FQGNSA. This CDR3 comprises 17 residues. The CDR3 reads CASSKHNPGLADNEQFF. CDR3 nucleotide sequence: TGTGCCAGCAGCAAACATAATCCGGGACTAGCGGACAATGAGCAGTTCTTC.

The chain employs TRBV2 and TRBJ2-3, with D unresolved. Looked up from germline, CDR1 is SNHLY and CDR2 is FYNNEI. The V gene lost 6 bases and the J gene lost 1 base, with 8 bases spanning the gap. The CDR3 is made up of 13 amino acids. CDR3 amino acids: CASRGGGTDTQYF. DNA for the CDR3: TGTGCCAGCAGGGGTGGAGGCACAGATACGCAGTATTTT.

The chain combines TRBV15 with TRBJ1-4; D is undetermined. This CDR3 comprises 12 residues. Germline CDR1 is LNHNV and CDR2 is YYDKDF (reference sequence). V lost 5 bases and J lost 10, with 11 bases in between. CDR3 coding DNA: TGTGCCACCAGCCGACGGGGAGGAAAACTGTTTTTT. Its translation is CATSRRGGKLFF.

This clone appeared a few times. The V gene is TRBV2, the J gene TRBJ2-6, with D unresolved. This CDR3 is built from 15 residues. Trimming cost V 3 bases and J 0 bases, with 6 bases left between them. The germline V gene has CDR1 SNHLY and CDR2 FYNNEI. In DNA form, the CDR3 reads TGTGCCAGCAGTGACCTACCCTCTGGGGCCAACGTCCTGACTTTC. Protein product: CASSDLPSGANVLTF.

This chain links TRBV2 with TRBJ1-2; unclear D gene. The V and J ends lost 8 bases and 13 bases respectively, with 17 bases between them. From germline, CDR1 is SNHLY and CDR2 FYNNEI. This CDR3 has 11 amino acids. In DNA form, the CDR3 reads TGTGCCAGCCACCGGCTGGGAGGACCCACCTTC. The encoded protein is CASHRLGGPTF.

The chain carries TRBV6-5 and TRBJ1-2; perhaps TRBD1 as D (6 bases). The V end lost 4 bases, the J end lost 6 bases, and 15 bases lay between the germline ends. Germline V lookup: CDR1 MNHEY, CDR2 SVGAGI. The CDR3 is 14 residues long. DNA of the CDR3: TGTGCCAGCAGTTTCTTTCAGGGGTCCAATGGCTACACCTTC. Its translation is CASSFFQGSNGYTF.

The V gene is TRBV27, the J gene TRBJ1-2, with 8 bases aligning to TRBD1. The CDR3 contains 14 residues. Trimming at V came to 8 bases and at J to 4 bases, leaving 9 bases not matched to a gene. Germline CDR1 is MNHEY and CDR2 is SMNVEV (reference sequence). CDR3 amino acids: CASRSDRVGYGYTF. The CDR3 nucleotides are TGTGCCAGCCGTTCGGACAGGGTCGGCTATGGCTACACCTTC.

This sequence joins TRBV28 and TRBJ2-7, with D unclear. From germline, CDR1 is MDHEN and CDR2 SYDVKM. V was pared by 5 bases and J by 2 bases, with 16 bases between. This CDR3 is 15 amino acids long. CDR3 bases: TGTGCCAGCAGTACGCACAACATCCTTACCTACGAGCAGTACTTC. Protein sequence: CASSTHNILTYEQYF.